The clone carrying this T cell receptor beta chain was seen many times. Its antigen remains unidentified. With 60 Vbeta and 13 Jbeta primers, the PCR was carried out. Sequencing was performed with immunoSEQ multiplex PCR; in TCRdb, only in-frame clones are kept and a portion is missing. Of around 80,000 clones in the sample, 10% were seen once. This CDR3 is built from 13 residues. Germline CDR1 SGHNT, CDR2 YYREEE (reference sequence). Trimming took off 4 bases at V and 9 bases at J, with 14 bases between the two ends. The data are from a study of cytomegalovirus exposure and HLA in healthy donors. Overall study findings and caveats: Prior analysis indicated that the majority of TCR beta V segments exhibited productivity approximately 90% or approximately 30% of the time. Cytomegalovirus status was reportedly diagnosed by the classifier with high specificity and sensitivity. HLA alleles showed associations with some 17,000 TCR beta sequences in a later analysis, at a 0.05 false discovery rate.

Sequenced sample: PBMCs. J is TRBJ2-1 and V is TRBV5-4; D remains unclear. The clonotype comes from a man between 60 and 75 years old in good health and CMV-seropositive. CDR3 in amino acids: CASSVTGLGEQFF. For the CDR3, the DNA is TGTGCCAGCAGCGTTACGGGTTTAGGTGAGCAGTTCTTC.